This entry lists 25 T cell receptor beta chains sequenced from one sample in a study of T cells expressing NK-cell markers. TCRdb reanalyzed the 5' RACE reads, giving one entry per CDR3 protein sequence and no DNA. The sample features about 300,000 distinct CDR3 sequences, with around 4% in its top ten. Sample: blood T cells: a sorted CD56 or NKG2C T cell subset, CD4+ or CD8+ T cells, or bulk PBMC T cells (not recorded which). These receptors originate from a woman between 18 and 69 years old in good health.

The CDR3 reads CASRTPGTETQYF. The chain uses TRBV6-2 or TRBV6-3 and TRBJ2-5; TCRdb's D gene call, TRBD1, goes unchecked for lack of DNA. CDR1 and CDR2 from the germline V gene are MNHEY and SVGEGT. This CDR3 spans 13 amino acids.

The chain has TRBV5-6 and TRBJ2-6; TCRdb's D gene call, TRBD2, goes unchecked for lack of DNA. The length of the CDR3 is 18 residues. Germline CDR1 is SGHDT and CDR2 is YYEEEE. The CDR3 sequence: CASSLVGGFSSGANVLTF.

J is TRBJ2-5 and V is TRBV5-1; TCRdb gives TRBD1 as the D gene, but with no DNA this cannot be confirmed. The CDR3 is made up of 13 amino acids. Germline V gene data show CDR1 as SGHRS and CDR2 as YFSETQ. CDR3 amino acids: CASSFSPQETQYF.

The chain recombines TRBV4-3 with TRBJ2-2; TCRdb's D gene call, TRBD2, goes unchecked for lack of DNA. CDR3 size: 18 residues. CDR1 is LGHNA and CDR2 is YSLEER in the germline V gene. The CDR3 spells CASSQDFPIAGLTGELFF.

The rearrangement joins TRBV20-1 to TRBJ2-1; TCRdb names TRBD2, which stays unverified in the absence of DNA. Germline assignment: CDR1 DFQATT and CDR2 SNEGSKA (reference sequence). The CDR3 contains 14 residues. The CDR3 loop is CSATSGGPYNEQFF.

This chain links TRBV5-1 with TRBJ2-5; lacking DNA, the TRBD2 call made by TCRdb goes unchecked. The CDR3 length is 15 residues. CDR1 and CDR2 (germline): SGHRS, YFSETQ. This CDR3 reads CASSLVSGGEQTQYF.

The chain links TRBV2 to TRBJ1-5. CDR3 length: 16 amino acids. In germline, CDR1 is SNHLY, CDR2 FYNNEI. Here the CDR3 reads CASSEGRAYSNQPQHF. Together with reference TRBV2 and TRBJ1-5, the CDR3 gives the full variable domain: EPEVTQTPSHQVTQMGQEVILRCVPISNHLYFYWYRQILGQKVEFLVSFYNNEISEKSEIFDDQFSVERPDGSNFTLKIRSTKLEDSAMYFCASSEGRAYSNQPQHFGDGTRLSIL.

The chain employs TRBV7-9 and TRBJ2-1. CDR1 is SEHNR and CDR2 is FQNEAQ in the germline V gene (reference sequence). This CDR3 contains 15 residues. The CDR3 loop reads CASSLAAYSYNEQFF.

The V gene is TRBV5-1, the J gene TRBJ2-1. Germline CDR1 is SGHRS and CDR2 is YFSETQ. This CDR3 is 14 amino acids long. The CDR3 is CASSLGAEPNEQFF. Full variable domain (remainder filled in from reference TRBV5-1 and TRBJ2-1): KAGVTQTPRYLIKTRGQQVTLSCSPISGHRSVSWYQQTPGQGLQFLFEYFSETQRNKGNFPGRFSGRQFSNSRSEMNVSTLELGDSALYLCASSLGAEPNEQFFGPGTRLTVL.

V and J are TRBV20-1 and TRBJ2-3; TCRdb's D gene call, TRBD2, goes unchecked for lack of DNA. The CDR3 loop spans 12 amino acids. Germline CDR1 reads DFQATT; CDR2 reads SNEGSKA (reference sequence). CDR3 amino acids: CSARGEADTQYF.

The chain is built from TRBV29-1 and TRBJ2-1; TCRdb designates TRBD2, a call that cannot be tested without DNA. The V gene's germline CDR1 is SQVTM and CDR2 ANQGSEA. The CDR3 consists of 15 residues. The CDR3 is CSVEDQGRFSHEQFF.

The gene calls are TRBV20-1 and TRBJ1-3. The CDR3 spans 13 residues. Per the germline V gene, CDR1 is DFQATT and CDR2 is SNEGSKA (reference sequence). CDR3: CSASVDSGNTIYF.

The chain has TRBV20-1 and TRBJ1-1; as DNA is missing, the TRBD1 call by TCRdb cannot be tested. Germline CDR1 and CDR2: DFQATT and SNEGSKA (reference sequence). The CDR3 is 13 residues long. The CDR3 here is CSARPVGLAEAFF.

The chain employs TRBV7-2 and TRBJ2-3; TCRdb's D call of TRBD1 is untestable without DNA. CDR3 length: 15 amino acids. The V gene's germline CDR1 is SGHTA and CDR2 FQGNSA. The CDR3 reads CASRPDRERTDTQYF.

This rearrangement joins TRBV6-5 to TRBJ1-3; the TCRdb call, TRBD1, lacks DNA for checking. CDR1 and CDR2 (germline): MNHEY, SVGAGI. There are 17 residues in the CDR3. Here the CDR3 reads CASSYSNTGYSGNTIYF.

This chain links TRBV5-1 with TRBJ1-1; the D call of TRBD1 rests on TCRdb alone, since no DNA is present to check it. The length of the CDR3 is 15 residues. Germline CDR1 is SGHRS and CDR2 is YFSETQ. The CDR3 loop reads CASSLYGGAETEAFF.

The gene calls are TRBV11-2 and TRBJ1-6. The length of the CDR3 is 16 residues. The germline CDR1 and CDR2 sequences are SGHAT and FQNNGV. CDR3 protein: CASSLDGRPIHSPLHF.

This chain joins TRBV6-5 and TRBJ2-6. CDR1 and CDR2 from the germline V gene are MNHEY and SVGAGI. The CDR3 is 13 amino acids. CDR3 protein: CASSYAGANVLTF.

The CDR3 sequence is CASSHRGGAPNTGELFF. The chain uses TRBV7-2 and TRBJ2-2; TCRdb names TRBD2, which stays unverified in the absence of DNA. CDR3 length: 17 residues. The V gene's germline CDR1 is SGHTA and CDR2 FQGNSA.

The CDR3 loop is CASGLLRAGYGYTF. V usage is TRBV2 and J usage is TRBJ1-2. Germline-derived CDR1 and CDR2 are SNHLY and FYNNEI. This CDR3 is 14 amino acids long.

V and J are TRBV7-9 and TRBJ2-5; TCRdb outputs TRBD1, but without DNA this stays unchecked. The V gene's germline CDR1 is SEHNR and CDR2 FQNEAQ (reference sequence). The CDR3 totals 16 residues. The CDR3 reads CASSPPPRLAGETQYF.

The chain joins TRBV29-1 to TRBJ2-7; TCRdb reports TRBD2, a call that lacks DNA to check it against. The CDR3 is 13 residues long. The germline CDR1 and CDR2 sequences are SQVTM and ANQGSEA. The CDR3 protein is CSVEDPSTYEQYF.

The J gene is TRBJ2-3, the V gene TRBV9; TCRdb returns TRBD2, unconfirmable since there is no DNA. This CDR3 has 19 amino acids. Germline CDR1 SGDLS, CDR2 YYNGEE. The CDR3 protein is CASSVDPPGLAGSTDTQYF.

The rearrangement joins TRBV12-3 or TRBV12-4 to TRBJ2-3; TCRdb's D call, TRBD2, is unchecked because there is no DNA. This CDR3 is built from 16 residues. The CDR3 spells CASSPLAGGTWDTQYF.

The rearrangement links TRBV6-5 to TRBJ1-2; TCRdb names TRBD1, which stays unverified in the absence of DNA. Germline lookup yields CDR1 MNHEY and CDR2 SVGAGI. The CDR3 spans 17 residues. This chain's CDR3 is CASMAGSVRGGDYGYTF.